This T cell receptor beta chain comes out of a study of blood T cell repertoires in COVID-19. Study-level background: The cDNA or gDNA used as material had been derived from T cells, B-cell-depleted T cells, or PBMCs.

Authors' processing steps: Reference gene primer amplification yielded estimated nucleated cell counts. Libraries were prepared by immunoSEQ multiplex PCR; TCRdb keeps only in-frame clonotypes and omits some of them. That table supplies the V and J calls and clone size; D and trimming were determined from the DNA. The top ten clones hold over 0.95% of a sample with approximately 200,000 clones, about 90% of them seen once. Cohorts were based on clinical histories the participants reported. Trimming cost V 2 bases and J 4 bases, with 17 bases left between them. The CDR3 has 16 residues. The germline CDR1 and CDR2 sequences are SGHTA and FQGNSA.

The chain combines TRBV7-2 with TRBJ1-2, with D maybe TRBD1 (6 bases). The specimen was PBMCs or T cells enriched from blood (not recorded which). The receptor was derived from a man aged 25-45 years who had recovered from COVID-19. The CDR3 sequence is CASSLTLRGAGYGYTF. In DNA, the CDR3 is TGTGCCAGCAGCTTAACCCTTCGGGGGGCGGGCTATGGCTACACCTTC.